The rows below give T cell receptor beta chains drawn from one sample of a study of identical twins. TCRdb re-called the 5' RACE reads with MiXCR, one entry per CDR3 protein. In the table there are under 1 million distinct CDR3 sequences, about 12% of which are singletons. The same specimen was also included in a second study, on yellow fever vaccine responses in identical twins.

The specimen sequenced was PBMCs. These TCRs come from a woman aged 18 to 35 in good health. CDR3s include the opening cysteine and the closing phenylalanine or tryptophan. The D gene is left open where the match is weak. Size values are once, few and many counts, or a class for expanded clones, and some rows have none.

>-|TRBJ2-5|TRBV28|-
CASSLSSWETQYF
TGTGCCAGCAGTTTATCTAGCTGGGAGACCCAGTACTTC
>many|TRBJ1-1|TRBV5-1|-
CASSSSGLNTEAFF
TGCGCCAGCAGCTCCTCAGGTCTGAACACTGAAGCTTTCTTT
>few|TRBJ2-7|TRBV28|TRBD2
CASSPPTSGRDEQYF
TGTGCCAGCAGCCCGCCGACTAGCGGGAGGGACGAGCAGTACTTC
>few|TRBJ2-5|TRBV29-1|-
CSVGPRLSETQYF
TGCAGCGTTGGACCCCGGCTCTCAGAGACCCAGTACTTC
>-|TRBJ2-1|TRBV11-3|TRBD1
CASSHRTGVNNEQFF
TGTGCCAGCAGCCATCGGACAGGGGTGAACAATGAGCAGTTCTTC
>many|TRBJ2-3|TRBV10-3|-
CAISDQASTDTQYF
TGTGCCATCAGTGACCAGGCTAGCACAGATACGCAGTATTTT
>few|TRBJ2-5|TRBV10-3|TRBD1
CATRGQAEDQYF
TGTGCCACCAGGGGACAGGCCGAGGACCAGTACTTC
>many|TRBJ1-4|TRBV12-3/TRBV12-4|-
CASSSRRVNEKLFF
TGTGCCAGCAGCTCACGGCGGGTAAATGAAAAACTGTTTTTT
>few|TRBJ2-1|TRBV29-1|-
CSVEEGNRNEQFF
TGCAGCGTTGAAGAAGGGAATAGAAATGAGCAGTTCTTC
>many|TRBJ1-1|TRBV12-3/TRBV12-4|-
CASSFTQQGTEAFF
TGTGCCAGCAGTTTCACACAGCAAGGCACTGAAGCTTTCTTT
>-|TRBJ2-6|TRBV2|-
CASSPKGSGANVLTF
TGTGCCAGCAGCCCCAAGGGTTCTGGGGCCAACGTCCTGACTTTC
>many|TRBJ1-2|TRBV20-1|-
CSARIWGADYGYTF
TGCAGTGCTAGAATATGGGGGGCAGACTATGGCTACACCTTC
>-|TRBJ2-1|TRBV24-1|TRBD2
CATSDYPGRSGNYNEQFF
TGTGCCACCAGTGATTACCCGGGGCGTAGCGGGAACTACAATGAGCAGTTCTTC
>few|TRBJ2-7|TRBV5-5|TRBD1
CASSLGPGTGGYEQYF
TGTGCCAGCAGCTTGGGTCCCGGGACAGGGGGCTACGAGCAGTACTTC
>few|TRBJ1-1|TRBV7-9|-
CASSLRSGPRGEAFF
TGTGCCAGCAGCTTACGTTCAGGGCCCAGGGGTGAAGCTTTCTTT
>few|TRBJ2-1|TRBV20-1|-
CSASQDPDNEQFF
TGCAGTGCTAGCCAGGATCCCGACAATGAGCAGTTCTTC
>many|TRBJ2-3|TRBV5-1|-
CASSLGRGPEDTQYF
TGCGCCAGCAGCTTGGGGCGGGGGCCGGAAGATACGCAGTATTTT
>many|TRBJ2-1|TRBV11-2|-
CASSPYTYNEQFF
TGTGCCAGCAGTCCATACACCTACAATGAGCAGTTCTTC
>-|TRBJ2-5|TRBV12-3/TRBV12-4|TRBD2
CATSGGAQETQYF
TGTGCCACGTCGGGGGGGGCCCAAGAGACCCAGTACTTC
>-|TRBJ2-5|TRBV7-9|-
CASSLFGGGEETQYF
TGTGCCAGCAGCTTATTTGGAGGGGGCGAGGAGACCCAGTACTTC
>-|TRBJ2-7|TRBV7-8|TRBD2
CASSTGTSPRYEQYF
TGTGCCAGCAGCACCGGGACTAGCCCTCGGTACGAGCAGTACTTC
>-|TRBJ1-2|TRBV12-3/TRBV12-4|-
CASRAQNYGYTF
TGTGCCAGCAGGGCCCAGAACTATGGCTACACCTTC
>-|TRBJ1-1|TRBV20-1|TRBD1
CSAKGAVYTEAFF
TGCAGTGCTAAGGGGGCGGTTTACACTGAAGCTTTCTTT
>-|TRBJ2-2|TRBV7-9|-
CASSPSGVPGELFF
TGTGCCAGCAGCCCGAGCGGAGTCCCCGGGGAGCTGTTTTTT
>few|TRBJ2-7|TRBV29-1|-
CSAAEGSLGQQYF
TGCAGCGCCGCGGAGGGGTCCCTTGGCCAGCAGTACTTC
>-|TRBJ2-4|TRBV12-3/TRBV12-4|TRBD1
CASTGGDRGNIQYF
TGTGCCAGCACCGGGGGGGACAGGGGAAACATTCAGTACTTC
>-|TRBJ1-1|TRBV4-1|-
CASSPRWNTEAFF
TGCGCCAGCAGCCCGCGGTGGAACACTGAAGCTTTCTTT
>-|TRBJ2-5|TRBV4-1|-
CASSSRVSNRETQYF
TGCGCCAGCAGCTCCAGGGTCTCCAATCGAGAGACCCAGTACTTC
>-|TRBJ2-2|TRBV4-1|-
CASSPWGPSAGVAGELFF
TGCGCCAGCAGCCCTTGGGGGCCCTCTGCGGGGGTGGCCGGGGAGCTGTTTTTT